One and the same sample provided the 11 T cell receptor beta chains below, sequenced in a study of neurological immune-mediated disorders. Via MiXCR, TCRdb re-called the 5' RACE reads, giving one row per CDR3 protein. The data contain some 30,000 distinct CDR3 sequences, approximately 6% of them singletons. The specimen was CD4+ T cells from blood. The origin of the receptors is a woman in her forties or fifties in good health.

The sample holds many counts of this clonotype. V is TRBV5-1 and J is TRBJ2-7; perhaps TRBD1 as D (6 bases). There are 12 residues in the CDR3. V dropped 5 bases and J dropped 4 bases, with 10 bases sitting between them. Germline values: CDR1 SGHRS, CDR2 YFSETQ. CDR3 protein: CASRDRKYEQYF. In DNA, the CDR3 is TGCGCCAGCAGGGACAGAAAGTACGAGCAGTACTTC.

In this sample, this clonotype turned up many times. V is TRBV10-3 and J is TRBJ1-5; TRBD1 agrees at 7 bases. The V gene end was trimmed by 2 bases and the J gene end by 0 bases; junction bases not matched to a gene: 10. Germline loops: CDR1 ENHRY, CDR2 SYGVKD. CDR3 length: 18 residues. The CDR3 coding sequence is TGTGCCATCAGTGAGACGAACGCAGGGGGTAATAGCAATCAGCCCCAGCATTTT. This codes for CAISETNAGGNSNQPQHF.

This clonotype was observed at least ten times. The chain combines TRBV28 with TRBJ2-7; the D gene is possibly TRBD1 (6 bases). Germline CDR1 MDHEN, CDR2 SYDVKM. Trimming pared 6 bases from V and 0 bases from J, leaving 12 bases between. The CDR3 length is 14 residues. CDR3 region: CASRETGSSYEQYF. The CDR3 DNA reads TGTGCCAGCAGGGAGACAGGTAGCTCCTACGAGCAGTACTTC.

This clonotype was seen many times. The V call is TRBV28, the J call TRBJ2-3; D remains unclear. V shed 6 bases and J shed 2 bases, with 15 bases lying between them. The V gene's germline CDR1 is MDHEN and CDR2 SYDVKM. The CDR3 contains 15 residues. The CDR3 sequence is CASSSSTRHTDTQYF. The CDR3 nucleotides read TGTGCCAGCAGCAGTTCTACCCGACACACAGATACGCAGTATTTT.

This clonotype appeared many times. This chain joins TRBV7-3 and TRBJ1-1, with TRBD1 as a possible D gene (6 bases). Per the germline V gene, CDR1 is SGHTA and CDR2 is FQGTGA. The CDR3 loop spans 15 amino acids. V was cut by 5 bases and J by 0 bases, with 13 bases left in between. CDR3 sequence (DNA): TGTGCCAGCAGCCCGGGGGGGGGCATGAACACTGAAGCTTTCTTT. It yields the protein CASSPGGGMNTEAFF.

This clonotype was detected ten times or more. The rearrangement joins TRBV3-1 to TRBJ1-5, with D maybe TRBD1 (5 bases). The CDR3 is 14 amino acids. Trimming shortened V by 1 base and J by 7 bases, and 11 bases separated the two germline ends. The germline CDR1 and CDR2 sequences are LGHDT and YNNKEL (reference sequence). The CDR3 sequence: CASSQGGVGQPQHF. DNA for the CDR3: TGTGCCAGCAGCCAAGGAGGGGTCGGACAGCCCCAGCATTTT.

This clonotype was counted ten times or more. This sequence joins TRBV7-2 and TRBJ2-1; TRBD2 might be the D (5 bases). The CDR3 length is 15 residues. V shed 2 bases and J shed 4 bases, with 12 bases lying between them. Germline V gene sequence: CDR1 SGHTA, CDR2 FQGNSA. The CDR3 spells CASSLSGGLYNEQFF. DNA of the CDR3: TGTGCCAGCAGCTTATCGGGCGGGCTATACAATGAGCAGTTCTTC.

The table lists this clonotype with many counts. The chain carries TRBV20-1 and TRBJ1-6, with D possibly matching TRBD1 (5 bases). The CDR3 runs to 14 residues. CDR1 and CDR2 from the germline V gene are DFQATT and SNEGSKA (reference sequence). V lost 5 bases and J lost 5, with 13 bases in between. CDR3 DNA: TGCAGTGCTCCCACAGGTGCTAATAATTCACCCCTCCACTTT. As protein: CSAPTGANNSPLHF.

There are many counts of this clonotype. This chain uses TRBV19 with TRBJ2-7; D tentatively fits TRBD1 or TRBD2 (5 bases each). The CDR3 totals 12 residues. V dropped 10 bases and J dropped 7 bases, with 17 bases sitting between them. Germline CDR1 reads LNHDA; CDR2 reads SQIVND (reference sequence). DNA of the CDR3: TGTGCCACTACCCGGGGCCCCCGGGAGCAGTACTTC. It translates to CATTRGPREQYF.

This clonotype was detected ten times or more. The J gene is TRBJ2-1, the V gene TRBV2, with D perhaps matching TRBD2 (6 bases). CDR1 SNHLY and CDR2 FYNNEI come from the germline V gene. The CDR3 sequence is 16 residues long. V dropped 8 bases and J dropped 0 bases, with 17 bases sitting between them. CDR3 DNA: TGTGCCAGCCGCCGGGACTTCTCCCGCTCCTACAATGAGCAGTTCTTC. Translated, it gives CASRRDFSRSYNEQFF.

This clonotype was seen at least ten times. This chain uses TRBV5-1 with TRBJ1-6; no firm D call. Deletions cut 6 bases from V and 10 bases from J, with 17 bases between. The CDR3 extends over 14 amino acids. Germline CDR1 SGHRS, CDR2 YFSETQ. The CDR3 loop reads CASTQGWGQSPLHF. Written as DNA, the CDR3 is TGCGCCAGCACCCAAGGTTGGGGTCAATCACCCCTCCACTTT.